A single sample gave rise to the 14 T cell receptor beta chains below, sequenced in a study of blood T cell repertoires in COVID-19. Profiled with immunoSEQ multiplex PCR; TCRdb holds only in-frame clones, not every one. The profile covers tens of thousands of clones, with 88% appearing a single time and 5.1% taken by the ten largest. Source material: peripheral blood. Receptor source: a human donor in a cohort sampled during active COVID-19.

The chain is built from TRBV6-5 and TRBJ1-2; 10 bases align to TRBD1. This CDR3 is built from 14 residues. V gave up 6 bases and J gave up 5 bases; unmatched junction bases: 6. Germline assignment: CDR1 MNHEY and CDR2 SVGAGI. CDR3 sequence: CASSWTGGRYGYTF. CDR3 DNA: TGTGCCAGCAGCTGGACAGGGGGAAGGTATGGCTACACCTTC.

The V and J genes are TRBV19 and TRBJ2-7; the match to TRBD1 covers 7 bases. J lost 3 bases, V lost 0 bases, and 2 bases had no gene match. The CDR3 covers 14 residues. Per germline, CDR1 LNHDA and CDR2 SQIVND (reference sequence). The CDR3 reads CASSIEGQNYEQYF. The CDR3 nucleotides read TGTGCCAGTAGTATAGAGGGACAGAACTACGAGCAGTACTTC.

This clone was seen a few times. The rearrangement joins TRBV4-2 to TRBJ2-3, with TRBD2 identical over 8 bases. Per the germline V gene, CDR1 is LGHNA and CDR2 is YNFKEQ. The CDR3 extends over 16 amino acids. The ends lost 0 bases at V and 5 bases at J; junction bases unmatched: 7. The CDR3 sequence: CASSQDDGRGGDTQYF. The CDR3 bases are TGTGCCAGCAGCCAAGATGACGGGAGGGGCGGAGATACGCAGTATTTT.

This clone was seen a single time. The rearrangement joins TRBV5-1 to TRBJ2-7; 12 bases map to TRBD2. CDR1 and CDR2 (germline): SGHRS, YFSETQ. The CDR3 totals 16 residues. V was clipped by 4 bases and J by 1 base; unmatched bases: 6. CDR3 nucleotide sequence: TGCGCCAGCAGCCATGAACTAGCGGGAGGATCCTACGAGCAGTACTTC. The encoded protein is CASSHELAGGSYEQYF.

The CDR3 bases are TGTGCCAGCTCACCACAGGGGCCCTACGAGCAGTACTTC. It codes for CASSPQGPYEQYF. J is TRBJ2-7 and V is TRBV18; D is possibly TRBD1 (5 bases). Germline assignment: CDR1 KGHSH and CDR2 LQKENI. This CDR3 has 13 amino acids. Trimming cost V 1 base and J 2 bases, with 6 bases left between them.

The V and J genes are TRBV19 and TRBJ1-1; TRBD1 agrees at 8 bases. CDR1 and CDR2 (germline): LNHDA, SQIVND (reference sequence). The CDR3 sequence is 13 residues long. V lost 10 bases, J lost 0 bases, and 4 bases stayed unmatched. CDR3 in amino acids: CATTGDLNTEAFF. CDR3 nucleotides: TGTGCCACGACAGGGGACCTGAACACTGAAGCTTTCTTT.

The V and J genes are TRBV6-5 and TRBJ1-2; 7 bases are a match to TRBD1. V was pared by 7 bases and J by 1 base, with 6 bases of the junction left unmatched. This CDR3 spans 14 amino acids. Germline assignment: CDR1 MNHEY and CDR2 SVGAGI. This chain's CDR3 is CASTQGGNNYGYTF. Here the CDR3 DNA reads TGTGCCAGCACCCAGGGGGGTAATAACTATGGCTACACCTTC.

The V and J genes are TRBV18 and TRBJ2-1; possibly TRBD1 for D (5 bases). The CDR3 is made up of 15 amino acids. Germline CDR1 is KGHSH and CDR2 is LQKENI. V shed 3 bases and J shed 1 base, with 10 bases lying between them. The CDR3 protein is CASSPDPGSYNEQFF. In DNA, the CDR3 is TGTGCCAGCTCACCGGATCCAGGGTCCTACAATGAGCAGTTCTTC.

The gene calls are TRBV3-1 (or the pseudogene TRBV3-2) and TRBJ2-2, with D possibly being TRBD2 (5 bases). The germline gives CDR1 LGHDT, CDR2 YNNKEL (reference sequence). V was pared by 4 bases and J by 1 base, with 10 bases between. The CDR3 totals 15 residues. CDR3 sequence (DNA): TGTGCCAGCAGCCCCCTAGCAGAGAACACCGGGGAGCTGTTTTTT. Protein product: CASSPLAENTGELFF.

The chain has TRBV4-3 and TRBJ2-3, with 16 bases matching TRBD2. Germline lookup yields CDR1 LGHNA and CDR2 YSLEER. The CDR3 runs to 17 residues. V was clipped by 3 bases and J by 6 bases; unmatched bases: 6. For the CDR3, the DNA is TGCGCCAGCAGCCAGTCCGGGACTAGCGGGGGGGGCGATACGCAGTATTTT. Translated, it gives CASSQSGTSGGGDTQYF.

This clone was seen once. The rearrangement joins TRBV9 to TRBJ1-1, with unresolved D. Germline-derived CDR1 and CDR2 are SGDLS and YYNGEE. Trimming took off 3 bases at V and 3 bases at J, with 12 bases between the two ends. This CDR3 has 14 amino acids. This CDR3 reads CASSGAGPDTEAFF. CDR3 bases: TGTGCCAGCAGCGGGGCCGGCCCGGACACTGAAGCTTTCTTT.

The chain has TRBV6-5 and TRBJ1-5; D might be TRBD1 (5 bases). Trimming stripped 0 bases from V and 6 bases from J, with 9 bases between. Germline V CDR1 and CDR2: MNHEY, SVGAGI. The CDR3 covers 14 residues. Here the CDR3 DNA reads TGTGCCAGCAGTTACTCGCCCACAGGTCAGCCCCAGCATTTT. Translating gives CASSYSPTGQPQHF.

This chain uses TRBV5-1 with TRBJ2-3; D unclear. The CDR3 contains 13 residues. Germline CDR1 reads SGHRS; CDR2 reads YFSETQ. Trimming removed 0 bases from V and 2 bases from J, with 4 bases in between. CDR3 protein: CASSLEYTDTQYF. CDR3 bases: TGCGCCAGCAGCTTGGAATACACAGATACGCAGTATTTT.

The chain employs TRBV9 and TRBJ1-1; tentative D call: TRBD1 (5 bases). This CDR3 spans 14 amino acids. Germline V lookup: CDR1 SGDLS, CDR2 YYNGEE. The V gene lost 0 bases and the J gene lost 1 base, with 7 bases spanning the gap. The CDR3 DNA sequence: TGTGCCAGCAGCGTAGCGGGGGGGAACACTGAAGCTTTCTTT. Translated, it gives CASSVAGGNTEAFF.